Presented here are 24 T cell receptor beta chains from one specimen sequenced in a study of Ad26.COV2.S vaccination and SARS-CoV-2 variants. Clones were sequenced by immunoSEQ multiplex PCR, and TCRdb holds only the in-frame ones, with some missing. The sample includes about 350,000 clones, approximately 90% of them seen just once. Documented treatment: 19 received Ad26.COV2.S at low or high dose, single or two shots; roughly five received placebo; per-sample allocation not given. Day 63 after the first vaccine or placebo injection was the time point for sampling. Here the sequenced sample was peripheral blood, taken in a trial of Ad26.COV2.S vaccine versus placebo. These receptors were taken from a person between 18 and 60 years old who received the Ad26.COV2.S COVID-19 vaccine or a placebo.

About this clone: This CDR3 is also generated by other DNA sequences in the sample. This chain connects TRBV5-4 to TRBJ2-7; D uncertain. V lost 0 bases and J 0 bases, leaving 4 bases between the germline ends. CDR1 is SGHNT and CDR2 is YYREEE in the germline V gene (reference sequence). CDR3 length: 13 residues. The CDR3 loop is CASSLASSYEQYF. CDR3 DNA: TGTGCCAGCAGCTTGGCCAGCTCCTACGAGCAGTACTTC.

This clone has only one observation. The chain links TRBV27 to TRBJ2-7, with TRBD2 identical over 11 bases. CDR3 size: 15 residues. Germline V CDR1 and CDR2: MNHEY, SMNVEV (reference sequence). The CDR3 sequence is CVTRPGLAGGEEQYF. CDR3 nucleotides: TGTGTTACCCGACCGGGGCTAGCGGGAGGAGAAGAGCAGTACTTC.

This clone was seen at least ten times. The V call is TRBV2, the J call TRBJ1-1; 7 bases are a match to TRBD1. The CDR3 extends over 11 amino acids. Trimming removed 7 bases from V and 8 bases from J; junction bases left unmatched: 4. Per the germline V gene, CDR1 is SNHLY and CDR2 is FYNNEI. CDR3 sequence: CASTTGEEAFF. The CDR3 region has the DNA TGTGCCAGCACTACAGGGGAGGAAGCTTTCTTT.

The chain joins TRBV7-8 to TRBJ1-6; D not certain. The CDR3 spans 15 residues. Between the trimmed V and J ends, which lost 3 bases and 4 bases, there was a span of 10 bases. From germline, CDR1 is SGHVS and CDR2 FQNEAQ. CDR3 protein: CASSFGEEYNSPLHF. CDR3 DNA sequence: TGTGCCAGCAGCTTCGGGGAAGAGTATAATTCACCCCTCCACTTT.

The chain employs TRBV5-4 and TRBJ1-1, with no clear D. This CDR3 has 14 amino acids. V gave up 2 bases and J gave up 0 bases, with 8 bases separating them. The germline CDR1 and CDR2 sequences are SGHNT and YYREEE (reference sequence). The chain's CDR3 is CASSLDILNTEAFF. The CDR3 DNA reads as TGTGCCAGCAGCTTAGACATTCTGAACACTGAAGCTTTCTTT.

This clone was seen just once. The rearrangement joins TRBV6-6 to TRBJ2-3; weak D call: TRBD1 (5 bases). V lost 5 bases to trimming and J lost 3 bases, with 21 bases between them. The CDR3 runs 17 residues. Germline-derived CDR1 and CDR2 are MNHNY and SVGAGI (reference sequence). CDR3 DNA: TGTGCCAGCAGTCTTTTCCGTGCGACAGTTCCTACAGATACGCAGTATTTT. It encodes CASSLFRATVPTDTQYF.

This sequence joins TRBV5-8 and TRBJ2-3; TRBD1 might be the D (5 bases). CDR1 is SGHTS, CDR2 YDEGEE, per germline. Trimming removed 0 bases from V and 0 bases from J, with 14 bases in between. The CDR3 is 17 residues long. CDR3 residues: CASSLDRGRASTDTQYF. CDR3 coding DNA: TGTGCCAGCAGCTTGGATAGGGGTAGAGCTAGCACAGATACGCAGTATTTT.

With regard to this clone: Other DNA sequences in the same sample also yield this CDR3. This chain connects TRBV28 to TRBJ2-7; D is possibly TRBD1 (5 bases). With 3 bases removed from V and 4 bases from J, the gap between germline ends came to 7 bases. This CDR3 contains 12 residues. In germline, CDR1 is MDHEN, CDR2 SYDVKM. CDR3 nucleotides: TGTGCCAGCAGTTTGCAGGGTTACGAGCAGTACTTC. This gives the protein CASSLQGYEQYF.

The rearrangement joins TRBV6-2 or TRBV6-3 to TRBJ1-5; D is uncertain. CDR3 length equals 13 residues. The germline V and J ends were trimmed by 5 bases and 8 bases, with 13 bases remaining between them. Germline CDR1 reads MNHEY; CDR2 reads SVGEGT. CDR3 DNA sequence: TGTGCCAGCAGTCCGGCTGGTTTTAAGCCCCAGCATTTT. Amino acids: CASSPAGFKPQHF.

The CDR3 nucleotides read TGTGCCAGCAGCTTAGAGGGCCTCACACCCCTCCACTTT. Translation gives CASSLEGLTPLHF. The chain has TRBV7-9 and TRBJ1-6; D unclear. Germline V gene data show CDR1 as SEHNR and CDR2 as FQNEAQ (reference sequence). Trimming took off 1 base at V and 11 bases at J, with 9 bases between the two ends. The CDR3 runs 13 residues.

The J gene is TRBJ2-1, the V gene TRBV7-3; tentatively, D is TRBD2 (6 bases). CDR3 size: 14 residues. In germline, CDR1 is SGHTA, CDR2 FQGTGA. V lost 0 bases and J 15 bases, leaving 18 bases between the germline ends. The CDR3 nucleotides read TGTGCCAGCAGCTTAACAGGGATGGGGGAGGTCCTGTTCTTC. The encoded protein is CASSLTGMGEVLFF.

The V call is TRBV7-2, the J call TRBJ2-2; perhaps TRBD1 as D (6 bases). The length of the CDR3 is 14 residues. CDR1 is SGHTA, CDR2 FQGNSA, per germline. The ends were cut back, 5 bases at V and 3 bases at J, with 10 bases in the middle. The CDR3 nucleotides read TGTGCCAGCAGCCCCGGACAGTACACCGGGGAGCTGTTTTTT. It yields the protein CASSPGQYTGELFF.

This clone was detected only once. The chain recombines TRBV9 with TRBJ2-3; 7 nucleotides agree with TRBD2. V shed 0 bases and J 9 bases; nucleotides not matched to a gene: 7. The CDR3 length is 14 residues. Germline V lookup: CDR1 SGDLS, CDR2 YYNGEE. The CDR3 sequence is CASSVGGMGGTQYF. CDR3 bases: TGTGCCAGCAGCGTAGGTGGTATGGGGGGGACGCAGTATTTT.

The CDR3 reads CASSKPPRISYEQYF. The CDR3 DNA sequence: TGTGCCAGCAGCAAACCCCCTAGGATCTCCTACGAGCAGTACTTC. V is TRBV21-1 and J is TRBJ2-7; TRBD2 is the table's D call, not checked against the DNA. TRBV21-1 is designated a pseudogene. CDR3 length: 15 residues.

CDR3 protein: CASSRDRNSNQPQHF. In DNA, the CDR3 is TGTGCCAGCAGTAGGGACAGGAATAGCAATCAGCCCCAGCATTTT. The chain recombines TRBV6-5 with TRBJ1-5; 8 bases are shared with TRBD1. Germline CDR1 MNHEY, CDR2 SVGAGI. This CDR3 has 15 residues. Trimming cost V 5 bases and J 0 bases; bases outside gene matches: 3.

J is TRBJ2-1 and V is TRBV28; D ambiguous. This CDR3 has 14 amino acids. Germline CDR1 is MDHEN and CDR2 is SYDVKM. Trimming shortened V by 0 bases and J by 10 bases, and 13 bases separated the two germline ends. For the CDR3, the DNA is TGTGCCAGCAGTTTATGGCCCCAAGGAATAGAGCAGTTCTTC. Translating it yields CASSLWPQGIEQFF.

Concerning this clone: Other DNA sequences in the same sample also yield this CDR3. V usage is TRBV9 and J usage is TRBJ1-1; D is unclear. V lost 0 bases and J lost 3, with 6 bases in between. Germline V gene sequence: CDR1 SGDLS, CDR2 YYNGEE. There are 13 residues in the CDR3. The CDR3 reads CASSVGQYTEAFF. DNA of the CDR3: TGTGCCAGCAGCGTAGGGCAGTACACTGAAGCTTTCTTT.

The chain combines TRBV7-9 with TRBJ2-6; D is perhaps TRBD1 (6 bases). The germline V and J ends were trimmed by 5 bases and 2 bases, with 16 bases remaining between them. Germline values: CDR1 SEHNR, CDR2 FQNEAQ (reference sequence). The CDR3 totals 17 residues. The CDR3 DNA follows: TGTGCCAGCAGCGGAACAGGGTCGCCTCCTGGGGCCAACGTCCTGACTTTC. It encodes CASSGTGSPPGANVLTF.

The J gene is TRBJ1-2, the V gene TRBV7-2; the D is unclear. V lost 5 bases to trimming and J lost 3 bases, with 22 bases between them. The CDR3 covers 17 residues. Per germline, CDR1 SGHTA and CDR2 FQGNSA. The CDR3 reads CASSPHVPAWPDYGYTF. CDR3 coding DNA: TGTGCCAGCAGCCCCCACGTCCCCGCCTGGCCCGACTATGGCTACACCTTC. Full variable domain (missing parts from reference TRBV7-2 and TRBJ1-2): GAGVSQSPSNKVTEKGKDVELRCDPISGHTALYWYRQSLGQGLEFLIYFQGNSAPDKSGLPSDRFSAERTGGSVSTLTIQRTQQEDSAVYLCASSPHVPAWPDYGYTFGSGTRLTVV.

The chain is built from TRBV5-6 and TRBJ2-1; a weak D match, TRBD1 (6 bases). The CDR3 is 16 amino acids. The V gene lost 2 bases and the J gene lost 4 bases, with 16 bases spanning the gap. The V gene's germline CDR1 is SGHDT and CDR2 YYEEEE. This chain's CDR3 is CASSFVGGRGYNEQFF. Here the CDR3 DNA reads TGTGCCAGCAGCTTCGTTGGGGGCAGGGGTTACAATGAGCAGTTCTTC.

This chain links TRBV27 with TRBJ2-4; unclear D gene. The CDR3 consists of 13 residues. CDR1 is MNHEY and CDR2 is SMNVEV in the germline V gene (reference sequence). The V and J ends lost 0 bases and 2 bases respectively, with 2 bases between them. This CDR3 reads CASSLSTKNIQYF. The CDR3 DNA follows: TGTGCCAGCAGTTTATCTACCAAAAACATTCAGTACTTC.

This clone was observed a handful of times. V gene TRBV7-2 combines with J gene TRBJ2-4, with 9 bases aligning to TRBD2. Looked up from germline, CDR1 is SGHTA and CDR2 is FQGNSA. Trimming took 1 base from V and 5 from J; bases not matched to a gene: 6. This CDR3 contains 16 residues. In DNA form, the CDR3 reads TGTGCCAGCAGCTTAGTTGGCGGGGGGGCCCAAAACATTCAGTACTTC. Translation: CASSLVGGGAQNIQYF.

The chain is built from TRBV4-1 and TRBJ2-2; D may be TRBD1 or TRBD2 (5 bases each). V gave up 2 bases and J gave up 2 bases, with 9 bases separating them. This CDR3 has 15 amino acids. Germline CDR1 and CDR2: MGHRA and YSYEKL. The CDR3 protein is CASSQWDRNTGELFF. In DNA, the CDR3 is TGCGCCAGCAGCCAATGGGACCGAAACACCGGGGAGCTGTTTTTT.

A single count supports this clone. The rearrangement joins TRBV15 to TRBJ2-7; 13 bases fit TRBD2. J gave up 5 bases and V 10 bases, and 8 bases lay outside the gene matches. This CDR3 has 14 residues. The germline gives CDR1 LNHNV, CDR2 YYDKDF (reference sequence). The CDR3 DNA follows: TGTGCCATTGGGACCGGACTAGCGGGAGACGAGCAGTACTTC. This encodes CAIGTGLAGDEQYF.